This T cell receptor (beta chain) was identified during a study of identical twins' blood T cells. Study-wide background: Some 12 libraries, six alpha and six beta, gave around 50 million reads.

V was shortened by 4 bases and J by 5 bases, with 12 bases between the two germline ends. This CDR3 is built from 14 residues. Germline loops: CDR1 SGHVS, CDR2 FQNEAQ. Study results and caveats: Twins reportedly had markedly more similar V usage than unrelated donors, even among out-of-frame TCRbeta clonotypes. Shared CDR3 clonotype counts tracked mainly the product of cloneset sizes.

As for this clonotype: Its antigen is as yet unknown.

From the 5' RACE reads, TCRdb called clonotypes with MiXCR, one entry per CDR3 protein. The sample includes roughly 340,000 distinct CDR3 sequences, over 25% of them seen just once. Donors were six healthy women in three monozygous twin pairs. Input material: PBMCs. This clonotype originated in a woman aged 18-49 years in good health. J is TRBJ1-5 and V is TRBV7-8; possible D gene TRBD1, 6 bases. The CDR3 bases are TGTGCCAGCAGCTCGCAGAACAGGGATCAGCCCCAGCATTTT. It encodes CASSSQNRDQPQHF.